The 24 T cell receptor beta chains below all came from one sample that was sequenced in a study of shared clonotypes between healthy human individuals. TCRdb keeps only in-frame clones here, not all; method: immunoSEQ multiplex PCR. The sample has about 1.5 million clones, roughly 96% seen once. The sample consisted of naive CD4+ T cells sorted from blood. Subset indicated: CD45RA+ positively selected. The source of these receptors is a young man in good health.

The chain links TRBV18 to TRBJ2-3, with D maybe TRBD1 (6 bases). Germline CDR1 and CDR2: KGHSH and LQKENI. This CDR3 has 16 amino acids. Trimming cost V 3 bases and J 2 bases, with 15 bases left between them. The CDR3 here is CASSPQADRYTDTQYF. CDR3 DNA sequence: TGTGCCAGCTCACCGCAAGCAGACAGGTACACAGATACGCAGTATTTT.

The chain recombines TRBV28 with TRBJ2-1; 14 positions agree with TRBD2. The CDR3 spans 17 residues. The junction had 11 bases not matched to a gene; V was cut back by 5 bases and J by 8 bases. From germline, CDR1 is MDHEN and CDR2 SYDVKM. The CDR3 DNA sequence: TGTGCCAGCAGTCCCGGGACTAGCGGGAGTGGTTGGGATGAGCAGTTCTTC. Its translation is CASSPGTSGSGWDEQFF.

The V gene is TRBV5-1, the J gene TRBJ2-5; TRBD2 aligns across 11 bases. Trimming cost V 4 bases and J 2 bases; bases outside gene matches: 4. Germline V lookup: CDR1 SGHRS, CDR2 YFSETQ. CDR3 length equals 15 residues. CDR3 nucleotides: TGCGCCAGCAGCGCGGGACTAGCGGTGCAAGAGACCCAGTACTTC. This encodes CASSAGLAVQETQYF.

This chain connects TRBV5-1 to TRBJ2-7; the match to TRBD1 covers 7 bases. V trimming: 7 bases; J trimming: 1 base; junction bases outside the gene matches: 8. The CDR3 covers 14 residues. Germline assignment: CDR1 SGHRS and CDR2 YFSETQ. CDR3 region: CASSPWTGSYEQYF. The CDR3 DNA is TGCGCCAGCTCGCCATGGACAGGATCCTACGAGCAGTACTTC.

This sequence joins TRBV5-5 and TRBJ2-6, with a weak D call TRBD1 (6 bases). V was pared by 2 bases and J by 0 bases, with 15 bases between. This CDR3 is 18 amino acids long. CDR1 SGHKS and CDR2 YYEKEE come from the germline V gene (reference sequence). The CDR3 spells CASSLVRTALSGANVLTF. In DNA, the CDR3 is TGTGCCAGCAGCTTAGTCCGGACAGCTCTCTCTGGGGCCAACGTCCTGACTTTC.

The chain uses TRBV5-1 and TRBJ2-3; D call uncertain. Trimming shortened V by 4 bases and J by 3 bases, and 15 bases separated the two germline ends. The CDR3 length is 15 residues. The V gene's germline CDR1 is SGHRS and CDR2 YFSETQ. The CDR3 protein is CASSTQTDGTDTQYF. In DNA, the CDR3 is TGCGCCAGCAGCACCCAAACGGACGGTACAGATACGCAGTATTTT.

With regard to this clone: This CDR3 is also generated by other DNA sequences in the sample. The rearrangement joins TRBV5-1 to TRBJ2-3; D gene unclear. The CDR3 is 15 residues long. CDR1 is SGHRS and CDR2 is YFSETQ in the germline V gene. V was pared by 0 bases and J by 0 bases, with 8 bases between. Written as DNA, the CDR3 is TGCGCCAGCAGCTTGGTCGGTACTAGCACAGATACGCAGTATTTT. The encoded protein is CASSLVGTSTDTQYF.

This clone was picked up one time. The chain is built from TRBV5-1 and TRBJ1-1; a possible D gene is TRBD1 (6 bases). Germline values: CDR1 SGHRS, CDR2 YFSETQ. This CDR3 contains 14 residues. V was pared by 0 bases and J by 14 bases, with 20 bases between. CDR3 in DNA: TGCGCCAGCAGCTTGGCCGGCAGGGGAAGTGGGTTGTTCTTT. The encoded protein is CASSLAGRGSGLFF.

V and J are TRBV5-8 and TRBJ2-3; tentatively, D is TRBD1 (6 bases). The length of the CDR3 is 12 residues. Germline loops: CDR1 SGHTS, CDR2 YDEGEE. Trimming left V 2 bases short and J 6 bases short, with 7 bases between. The CDR3 loop is CASSLTGDTQYF. The CDR3 DNA sequence: TGTGCCAGCAGCTTAACAGGGGATACGCAGTATTTT.

The gene calls are TRBV10-3 and TRBJ2-7; D unresolved. Trimming shortened V by 3 bases and J by 0 bases, and 9 bases separated the two germline ends. The V gene's germline CDR1 is ENHRY and CDR2 SYGVKD. The CDR3 consists of 14 residues. DNA for the CDR3: TGTGCCATCAGTGACACGGTGAGCTCCTACGAGCAGTACTTC. Its translation is CAISDTVSSYEQYF.

Written as DNA, the CDR3 is TGCGCCAGCAGCTTGGTTTCTGGCGGGTCAAGCGGGCAGTACTTC. Its protein product is CASSLVSGGSSGQYF. This chain connects TRBV5-1 to TRBJ2-7; tentative D call: TRBD2 (5 bases). Germline V gene sequence: CDR1 SGHRS, CDR2 YFSETQ. CDR3 size: 15 residues. The V and J ends lost 0 bases and 9 bases respectively, with 19 bases between them.

The J gene is TRBJ2-2, the V gene TRBV18; TRBD1 matches at 8 bases. With V trimmed by 4 bases and J by 8 bases, 6 bases remained unmatched. CDR1 is KGHSH and CDR2 is LQKENI in the germline V gene. The CDR3 consists of 14 residues. In DNA, the CDR3 is TGTGCCAGCTCACTCCGGGACAGGATGGGGGAGCTGTTTTTT. Translated, it gives CASSLRDRMGELFF.

The chain employs TRBV7-6 and TRBJ2-1; no definite D call. Deletions cut 2 bases from V and 7 bases from J, with 6 bases between. The CDR3 has 12 amino acids. The germline CDR1 and CDR2 sequences are SGHVS and FNYEAQ. The CDR3 coding sequence is TGTGCCAGCAGCTTATTGAGGAATGAGCAGTTCTTC. Amino acid sequence: CASSLLRNEQFF. The full variable domain, with the rest looked up from reference TRBV7-6 and TRBJ2-1, is GAGVSQSPRYKVTKRGQDVALRCDPISGHVSLYWYRQALGQGPEFLTYFNYEAQQDKSGLPNDRFSAERPEGSISTLTIQRTEQRDSAMYRCASSLLRNEQFFGPGTRLTVL.

This chain links TRBV5-1 with TRBJ1-1, with D possibly TRBD1 on 5 matching bases. The CDR3 has 13 amino acids. Trimming left V 2 bases short and J 4 bases short, with 9 bases between. Germline V gene sequence: CDR1 SGHRS, CDR2 YFSETQ. The CDR3 sequence is CASSFGASTEAFF. DNA of the CDR3: TGCGCCAGCAGCTTCGGGGCGAGCACTGAAGCTTTCTTT.

V is TRBV2 and J is TRBJ2-1; TRBD2 agrees at 7 bases. The CDR3 has 14 residues. The germline V gene has CDR1 SNHLY and CDR2 FYNNEI. The ends lost 2 bases at V and 10 bases at J; junction bases unmatched: 8. The chain's CDR3 is CASSEQVSGGEQFF. For the CDR3, the DNA is TGTGCCAGCAGTGAACAGGTTTCGGGGGGAGAGCAGTTCTTC.

The chain employs TRBV19 and TRBJ2-5; D unresolved. Trimming took 2 bases from V and 1 from J, leaving 14 bases between them. The CDR3 covers 16 residues. Germline V gene data show CDR1 as LNHDA and CDR2 as SQIVND (reference sequence). DNA for the CDR3: TGTGCCAGTAGTATATTCGGACGGGCCGGCCAAGAGACCCAGTACTTC. This codes for CASSIFGRAGQETQYF.

The V call is TRBV10-2, the J call TRBJ2-7, with 10 bases lining up with TRBD2. The CDR3 is 18 residues long. With V trimmed by 3 bases and J by 2 bases, 13 bases remained unmatched. Germline V CDR1 and CDR2: WSHSY, SAAADI. The CDR3 DNA is TGCGCCAGCAGTGATTCGGGGGGACTAGCGCTCGGCGCCTACGAGCAGTACTTC. This translates into CASSDSGGLALGAYEQYF.

This chain links TRBV5-4 with TRBJ2-3, with D maybe TRBD1 (6 bases). V was cut by 5 bases and J by 4 bases, with 14 bases left in between. The germline V gene encodes CDR1 SGHNT and CDR2 YYREEE (reference sequence). CDR3 length: 14 residues. CDR3 nucleotide sequence: TGTGCCAGCAGAGGCGGACAGAGTGCAGATACGCAGTATTTT. It encodes CASRGGQSADTQYF.

V gene TRBV19 combines with J gene TRBJ2-1; D gene uncertain. In germline, CDR1 is LNHDA, CDR2 SQIVND (reference sequence). This CDR3 has 14 residues. Trimming took 2 bases from V and 7 from J, leaving 12 bases between them. The CDR3 coding sequence is TGTGCCAGTAGTATAAGTAGGCAGAATAATGAGCAGTTCTTC. Protein sequence: CASSISRQNNEQFF.

The chain joins TRBV5-5 to TRBJ1-1; a weak D match, TRBD1 (6 bases). CDR1 and CDR2 from the germline V gene are SGHKS and YYEKEE (reference sequence). The CDR3 sequence is 13 residues long. V gave up 4 bases and J gave up 5 bases, with 12 bases separating them. For the CDR3, the DNA is TGTGCCAGCAGCCGAACAGGGCTGACTGAAGCTTTCTTT. It is translated as CASSRTGLTEAFF.

The V call is TRBV10-1, the J call TRBJ2-1; 7 nucleotides match TRBD2. The trim removed 3 bases at V and 3 bases at J, leaving 8 bases unmatched. The CDR3 contains 16 residues. Germline-derived CDR1 and CDR2 are WNHNN and SYGVQD (reference sequence). The CDR3 protein is CASSDFPASGYNEQFF. CDR3 sequence (DNA): TGCGCCAGCAGTGATTTCCCCGCTAGCGGCTACAATGAGCAGTTCTTC.

This sequence joins TRBV5-4 and TRBJ2-3; D unresolved. The CDR3 extends over 14 amino acids. Germline V gene data show CDR1 as SGHNT and CDR2 as YYREEE (reference sequence). Trimming left V 2 bases short and J 2 bases short, with 9 bases between. CDR3 in DNA: TGTGCCAGCAGCTTATCTCCGTTCACAGATACGCAGTATTTT. It is translated as CASSLSPFTDTQYF.

The chain uses TRBV2 and TRBJ1-5; TRBD1 is a possible D gene (6 bases). V gave up 4 bases and J gave up 10 bases, with 14 bases separating them. CDR1 is SNHLY and CDR2 is FYNNEI in the germline V gene. The CDR3 sequence is 13 residues long. The CDR3 loop reads CASSVLGARPQHF. The CDR3, as DNA: TGTGCCAGCAGTGTCTTGGGGGCGAGACCCCAGCATTTT.

The rearrangement joins TRBV18 to TRBJ2-7, with 9 bases lining up with TRBD1. The junction had 16 bases not matched to a gene; V was cut back by 2 bases and J by 2 bases. Per the germline V gene, CDR1 is KGHSH and CDR2 is LQKENI. This CDR3 is 19 amino acids long. CDR3 residues: CASSPIRGQGASGPYEQYF. The CDR3 nucleotides read TGTGCCAGCTCACCAATTCGGGGACAGGGTGCCAGCGGGCCCTACGAGCAGTACTTC.